Following are 32 T cell receptor beta chains from one sample sequenced in a study of blood T cell repertoires in COVID-19. Sequencing was performed with immunoSEQ multiplex PCR; in TCRdb, only in-frame clones are kept and a portion is missing. The repertoire includes about 270,000 clones, 81% of them detected once, and 2.5% to 3% sits in the top ten. Sequenced sample: peripheral blood. Receptors originate from a woman aged 55 to 70 with active or convalescent COVID-19.

This clone was observed a handful of times. V is TRBV29-1 and J is TRBJ2-7, with D perhaps TRBD2 (7 bases). The CDR3 is 11 residues long. Per the germline V gene, CDR1 is SQVTM and CDR2 is ANQGSEA. The CDR3 region is CSGWGGHEQYF. The CDR3 DNA reads as TGCAGTGGCTGGGGGGGGCACGAGCAGTACTTC.

J is TRBJ2-5 and V is TRBV4-1; D not resolved. This CDR3 has 17 amino acids. CDR1 and CDR2 from the germline V gene are MGHRA and YSYEKL. V lost 4 bases and J 0 bases, leaving 18 bases between the germline ends. The CDR3 bases are TGCGCCAGCAGCCCAGGTTTGGTATCCCCTGACCAAGAGACCCAGTACTTC. Its protein is CASSPGLVSPDQETQYF.

V gene TRBV19 combines with J gene TRBJ1-2; TRBD1 agrees at 7 bases. The CDR3 loop spans 14 amino acids. The germline V gene encodes CDR1 LNHDA and CDR2 SQIVND (reference sequence). Germline trimming cut 3 bases from V and 7 bases from J; bases unmatched to any gene: 8. CDR3 sequence (DNA): TGTGCCAGTAGTATTTGGACAGGTGACTCTGGCTACACCTTC. Amino acid sequence: CASSIWTGDSGYTF.

The genes are TRBV4-1 and TRBJ2-2; no definite D call. V lost 4 bases to trimming and J lost 0 bases, with 12 bases between them. Germline CDR1 MGHRA, CDR2 YSYEKL. The CDR3 length is 16 residues. CDR3: CASSRSVLANTGELFF. CDR3 sequence (DNA): TGCGCCAGCAGCCGGAGCGTGCTCGCGAACACCGGGGAGCTGTTTTTT.

This clone has a single count. The rearrangement links TRBV5-6 to TRBJ1-6, with a possible D match to TRBD1 (6 bases). CDR1 is SGHDT and CDR2 is YYEEEE in the germline V gene. This CDR3 comprises 16 residues. Trimming pared 5 bases from V and 7 bases from J, leaving 19 bases between. CDR3 region: CASSIGGQSDNSPLHF. CDR3 bases: TGTGCCAGCAGTATTGGAGGACAGAGCGACAATTCACCCCTCCACTTT.

This chain joins TRBV4-2 and TRBJ1-6; D not certain. The germline gives CDR1 LGHNA, CDR2 YNFKEQ. The CDR3 contains 13 residues. V lost 0 bases and J lost 9, with 6 bases in between. CDR3 region: CASSQDIISPLHF. CDR3 nucleotides: TGTGCCAGCAGCCAAGATATTATTTCACCCCTCCACTTT.

The rearrangement uses TRBV5-1 and TRBJ2-3; TRBD2 agrees at 8 bases. Germline CDR1 is SGHRS and CDR2 is YFSETQ. V was clipped by 4 bases and J by 1 base; unmatched bases: 5. This CDR3 contains 15 residues. The CDR3 is CASSPSGPGTDTQYF. DNA of the CDR3: TGCGCCAGCAGCCCTAGCGGGCCTGGCACAGATACGCAGTATTTT.

This chain uses TRBV5-1 with TRBJ1-2; D may be TRBD1 (5 bases). V lost 3 bases and J lost 2, with 17 bases in between. The CDR3 loop spans 16 amino acids. The germline V gene has CDR1 SGHRS and CDR2 YFSETQ. As DNA, the CDR3 is TGCGCCAGCAGCTGGCGGGGGGGAGAAGACAACTATGGCTACACCTTC. It translates to CASSWRGGEDNYGYTF.

This chain links TRBV6-6 with TRBJ2-1; 12 nucleotides line up with TRBD2. The CDR3 is 15 residues long. With V trimmed by 6 bases and J by 3 bases, 3 bases remained unmatched. Germline CDR1 and CDR2: MNHNY and SVGAGI (reference sequence). The CDR3 nucleotides read TGTGCCAGCAGAACTAGCGGGGGGTTCTACAATGAGCAGTTCTTC. The encoded protein is CASRTSGGFYNEQFF.

The genes are TRBV6-5 and TRBJ2-5; 7 nucleotides line up with TRBD1. CDR1 is MNHEY and CDR2 is SVGAGI in the germline V gene. The CDR3 spans 14 residues. J was trimmed by 3 bases and V by 7 bases; bases with no gene match: 8. Written as DNA, the CDR3 is TGTGCCAGCAACTACAGAGACAGGGAAGAGACCCAGTACTTC. It translates to CASNYRDREETQYF.

The V call is TRBV11-2, the J call TRBJ1-2; 9 bases match TRBD1. Unmatched junction bases numbered 9, after V lost 5 bases and J lost 8 bases. The CDR3 covers 14 residues. Germline-derived CDR1 and CDR2 are SGHAT and FQNNGV. This CDR3 reads CASSPTGQGNGYTF. As DNA, the CDR3 is TGTGCCAGCAGCCCAACCGGACAGGGGAACGGCTACACCTTC.

This chain links TRBV2 with TRBJ2-1; possibly TRBD1 for D (6 bases). Trimming pared 4 bases from V and 12 bases from J, leaving 13 bases between. Germline V gene data show CDR1 as SNHLY and CDR2 as FYNNEI. CDR3 length equals 12 residues. The CDR3 protein is CASSGGQQGQFF. The CDR3 DNA reads as TGTGCCAGCAGTGGAGGGCAACAGGGGCAGTTCTTC.

J is TRBJ1-4 and V is TRBV19; no clear D. The germline V gene has CDR1 LNHDA and CDR2 SQIVND (reference sequence). V was cut by 7 bases and J by 0 bases, with 18 bases left in between. The CDR3 is 17 residues long. CDR3 sequence reads: CASKRAGRLATNEKLFF. The CDR3 DNA sequence: TGTGCCAGTAAGAGGGCGGGCAGGCTTGCAACTAATGAAAAACTGTTTTTT.

This chain joins TRBV19 and TRBJ1-1; 7 nucleotides align to TRBD1. CDR1 is LNHDA and CDR2 is SQIVND in the germline V gene (reference sequence). Trimming took 0 bases from V and 10 from J; bases not matched to a gene: 17. The length of the CDR3 is 17 residues. The CDR3 sequence is CASSIDLETGLFLGAFF. The CDR3 coding sequence is TGTGCCAGTAGTATAGATCTTGAGACAGGGTTGTTCTTGGGAGCTTTCTTT.

The sample holds a few counts of this clone. This sequence joins TRBV15 and TRBJ1-1; D is uncertain. The ends were cut back, 1 base at V and 1 base at J, with 7 bases in the middle. Germline loops: CDR1 LNHNV, CDR2 YYDKDF (reference sequence). The CDR3 spans 14 residues. The chain's CDR3 is CATSRVRGNTEAFF. The CDR3 region has the DNA TGTGCCACCAGCAGAGTGCGGGGGAACACTGAAGCTTTCTTT. Full variable domain (missing parts from reference TRBV15 and TRBJ1-1): DAMVIQNPRYQVTQFGKPVTLSCSQTLNHNVMYWYQQKSSQAPKLLFHYYDKDFNNEADTPDNFQSRRPNTSFCFLDIRSPGLGDTAMYLCATSRVRGNTEAFFGQGTRLTVV.

This chain links TRBV6-2 or TRBV6-3 with TRBJ1-5; D perhaps matches TRBD1 (6 bases). The length of the CDR3 is 16 residues. The V end was cut by 6 bases, the J end by 0 bases, with 15 bases between. CDR1 is MNHEY and CDR2 is SVGEGT in the germline V gene. In nucleotides, the CDR3 is TGTGCCAGCAGCCCAGTTTGGACAGTTAGCAATCAGCCCCAGCATTTT. It yields the protein CASSPVWTVSNQPQHF.

V is TRBV7-9 and J is TRBJ1-1, with 8 bases that match TRBD1. The CDR3 covers 19 residues. The germline CDR1 and CDR2 sequences are SEHNR and FQNEAQ (reference sequence). V was pared by 4 bases and J by 0 bases, with 16 bases of the junction left unmatched. The chain's CDR3 is CASSSTHPRDRFMNTEAFF. The CDR3 DNA reads as TGTGCCAGCAGCTCAACCCACCCCCGGGACAGGTTTATGAACACTGAAGCTTTCTTT.

V is TRBV9 and J is TRBJ2-3; weak D call: TRBD1 (7 bases). The CDR3 loop spans 13 amino acids. Trimming removed 4 bases at V and 5 bases at J, with 11 bases between. Per germline, CDR1 SGDLS and CDR2 YYNGEE. CDR3 bases: TGTGCCAGCAGCCCAGGGGGAGGAGATACGCAGTATTTT. Amino acid sequence: CASSPGGGDTQYF.

This chain connects TRBV6-5 to TRBJ1-1, with D possibly matching TRBD1 (6 bases). Germline-derived CDR1 and CDR2 are MNHEY and SVGAGI. Trimming removed 6 bases from V and 5 bases from J, with 13 bases in between. This CDR3 contains 13 residues. The CDR3 loop is CASRKQGGTEAFF. The CDR3 region has the DNA TGTGCCAGCAGAAAACAGGGTGGGACTGAAGCTTTCTTT.

The gene calls are TRBV10-2 and TRBJ1-1; D not certain. Germline values: CDR1 WSHSY, CDR2 SAAADI. The V gene lost 4 bases and the J gene lost 0 bases, with 3 bases spanning the gap. The CDR3 contains 12 residues. The chain's CDR3 is CASSVLNTEAFF. CDR3 nucleotide sequence: TGCGCCAGCAGTGTATTGAACACTGAAGCTTTCTTT.

This clone was counted once. Distinct nucleotide sequences in the sample also encode this CDR3. The rearrangement uses TRBV5-1 and TRBJ1-1, with 7 positions matching TRBD1. This CDR3 contains 15 residues. V dropped 4 bases and J dropped 1; count of bases not matched to a gene: 7. CDR1 is SGHRS and CDR2 is YFSETQ in the germline V gene. CDR3 region: CASSRTTGENTEAFF. As DNA, the CDR3 is TGCGCCAGCAGCAGGACCACAGGGGAGAACACTGAAGCTTTCTTT.

This clone came up once. At the DNA level, this CDR3 is encoded by other sequences in the same sample as well. The chain combines TRBV5-1 with TRBJ2-5; 10 nucleotides align to TRBD2. CDR1 is SGHRS, CDR2 YFSETQ, per germline. The J segment lost 1 base and the V segment lost 0 bases, leaving 0 bases of the junction unmatched. CDR3 length: 15 residues. The CDR3 bases are TGCGCCAGCAGCTTGGGACTAGCGGGCCAAGAGACCCAGTACTTC. The encoded protein is CASSLGLAGQETQYF. Together with reference TRBV5-1 and TRBJ2-5, the CDR3 gives the full variable domain: KAGVTQTPRYLIKTRGQQVTLSCSPISGHRSVSWYQQTPGQGLQFLFEYFSETQRNKGNFPGRFSGRQFSNSRSEMNVSTLELGDSALYLCASSLGLAGQETQYFGPGTRLLVL.

This rearrangement joins TRBV4-3 to TRBJ2-2, with 14 bases identical to TRBD2. This CDR3 is 17 amino acids long. The ends lost 3 bases at V and 0 bases at J; junction bases unmatched: 0. Germline CDR1 reads LGHNA; CDR2 reads YSLEER. The DNA for the CDR3 is TGCGCCAGCAGCCAGACTAGCGGGGGGGCGAACACCGGGGAGCTGTTTTTT. Amino acid sequence: CASSQTSGGANTGELFF.

The chain carries TRBV5-1 and TRBJ2-1; D is possibly TRBD1 (6 bases). The CDR3 covers 16 residues. V lost 4 bases, J lost 1 base, and 15 bases lay in between. CDR1 and CDR2 from the germline V gene are SGHRS and YFSETQ. CDR3 protein: CASSPTNRASYNEQFF. In DNA form, the CDR3 reads TGCGCCAGCAGCCCCACCAACAGGGCATCCTACAATGAGCAGTTCTTC.

This chain joins TRBV5-4 and TRBJ1-1, with 7 bases that match TRBD1. Unmatched junction bases numbered 12, after V lost 4 bases and J lost 6 bases. Germline V CDR1 and CDR2: SGHNT, YYREEE (reference sequence). CDR3 size: 15 residues. The CDR3 DNA reads as TGTGCCAGCAGCCGAGAGCAGGGGGTTCCGTCTGAAGCTTTCTTT. Translation: CASSREQGVPSEAFF.

The chain links TRBV29-1 to TRBJ2-7, with a possible D match to TRBD2 (7 bases). Looked up from germline, CDR1 is SQVTM and CDR2 is ANQGSEA. V shed 7 bases and J shed 4 bases, with 14 bases lying between them. This CDR3 contains 12 residues. CDR3 DNA: TGCAGCGCCAGGGGAGGGAATTACGAGCAGTACTTC. Protein product: CSARGGNYEQYF.

V and J are TRBV5-6 and TRBJ1-1; 7 bases line up with TRBD1. From germline, CDR1 is SGHDT and CDR2 YYEEEE. The CDR3 loop spans 18 amino acids. Trimming removed 6 bases from V and 0 bases from J; junction bases left unmatched: 17. The chain's CDR3 is CASTRLVSLQGMNTEAFF. The CDR3 DNA reads as TGTGCCAGCACCAGATTGGTGTCCCTACAGGGGATGAACACTGAAGCTTTCTTT.

The V gene is TRBV18, the J gene TRBJ1-5; 9 bases align to TRBD1. After removal of 6 bases from V and 4 bases from J, the junction contained 7 bases not matched to a gene. This CDR3 is built from 15 residues. Germline assignment: CDR1 KGHSH and CDR2 LQKENI. The CDR3 sequence is CASSVRQGGNQPQHF. The CDR3 DNA is TGTGCCAGCTCGGTGAGACAGGGGGGGAATCAGCCCCAGCATTTT.

This clone was detected many times. The CDR3 loop reads CASTPPYSYGYTF. The CDR3 nucleotides are TGTGCCAGCACTCCTCCTTACAGCTATGGCTACACCTTC. The genes are TRBV7-9 and TRBJ1-2; D is unresolved. The CDR3 consists of 13 residues. Germline lookup yields CDR1 SEHNR and CDR2 FQNEAQ (reference sequence). The germline V and J ends were trimmed by 7 bases and 4 bases, with 13 bases remaining between them.

The chain carries TRBV12-3 or TRBV12-4 and TRBJ2-5; D not resolved. Trimming removed 2 bases from V and 4 bases from J, with 5 bases in between. The CDR3 is made up of 12 amino acids. The CDR3 loop reads CASSLSGETQYF. The CDR3 DNA reads TGTGCCAGCAGTTTATCAGGAGAGACCCAGTACTTC.

This sequence joins TRBV5-1 and TRBJ2-3; a possible D gene is TRBD1 (5 bases). The CDR3 runs to 16 residues. CDR1 SGHRS and CDR2 YFSETQ come from the germline V gene. Trimming removed 5 bases at V and 0 bases at J, with 16 bases between. CDR3: CASSLRSGHSTDTQYF. Written as DNA, the CDR3 is TGCGCCAGCAGTCTCAGGAGTGGACACAGCACAGATACGCAGTATTTT.

This clone appeared a single time. The chain recombines TRBV6-5 with TRBJ2-4, with 11 bases that match TRBD1. Germline V CDR1 and CDR2: MNHEY, SVGAGI. Germline trimming cut 1 base from V and 3 bases from J; bases unmatched to any gene: 2. CDR3 size: 16 residues. CDR3 DNA sequence: TGTGCCAGCAGTTACTTGGGACAGGGGGACAAAAACATTCAGTACTTC. Its translation is CASSYLGQGDKNIQYF.